The sequence of this T cell receptor beta chain was determined in a study of T cell responses to AZD1222 COVID-19 vaccine. Generated by immunoSEQ multiplex PCR, the TCRdb table keeps only in-frame clones and is missing some. The sample includes about 180,000 clones, around 90% of them seen just once. The CDR3 sequence is 11 residues long. Per germline, CDR1 SGHDT and CDR2 YYEEEE. Trimming shortened V by 4 bases and J by 11 bases, and 12 bases separated the two germline ends. The chain employs TRBV5-6 and TRBJ1-1; D unclear. The sequence was obtained from an adult in good health. The input for sequencing was peripheral blood, taken on day 0 of AZD1222 vaccination. The CDR3 DNA sequence: TGTGCCAGCAGCCTGCAGCGTGACGCTTTCTTT. This translates into CASSLQRDAFF.